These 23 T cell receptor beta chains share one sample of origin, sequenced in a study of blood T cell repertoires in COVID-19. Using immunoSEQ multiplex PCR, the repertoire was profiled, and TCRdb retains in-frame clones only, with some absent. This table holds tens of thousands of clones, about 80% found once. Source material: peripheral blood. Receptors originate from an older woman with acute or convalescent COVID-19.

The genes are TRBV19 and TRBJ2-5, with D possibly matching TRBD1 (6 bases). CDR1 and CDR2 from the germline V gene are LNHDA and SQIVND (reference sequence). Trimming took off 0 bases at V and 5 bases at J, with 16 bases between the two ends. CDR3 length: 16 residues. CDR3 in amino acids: CASSIDHAQGWETQYF. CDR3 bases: TGTGCCAGTAGTATAGACCATGCACAGGGATGGGAGACCCAGTACTTC.

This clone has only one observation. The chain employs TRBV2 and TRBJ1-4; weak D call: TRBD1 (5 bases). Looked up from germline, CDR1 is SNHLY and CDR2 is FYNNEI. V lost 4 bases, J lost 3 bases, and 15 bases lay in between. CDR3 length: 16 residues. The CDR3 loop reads CASSARSGEANEKLFF. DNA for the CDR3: TGTGCCAGCAGTGCCCGATCGGGGGAGGCTAATGAAAAACTGTTTTTT.

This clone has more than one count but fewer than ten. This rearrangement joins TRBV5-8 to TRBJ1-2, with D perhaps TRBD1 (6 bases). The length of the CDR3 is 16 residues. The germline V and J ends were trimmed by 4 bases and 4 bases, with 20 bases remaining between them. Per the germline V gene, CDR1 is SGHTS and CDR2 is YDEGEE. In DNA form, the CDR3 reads TGTGCCAGCAGCCTCGAAACAGGGTCCCGGGGCTATGGCTACACCTTC. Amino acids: CASSLETGSRGYGYTF.

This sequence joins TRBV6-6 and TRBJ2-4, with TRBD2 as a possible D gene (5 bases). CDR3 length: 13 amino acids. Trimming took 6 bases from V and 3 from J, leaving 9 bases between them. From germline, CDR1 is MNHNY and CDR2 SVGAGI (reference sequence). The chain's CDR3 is CASRGEGKNIQYF. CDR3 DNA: TGTGCCAGCAGGGGCGAGGGCAAAAACATTCAGTACTTC.

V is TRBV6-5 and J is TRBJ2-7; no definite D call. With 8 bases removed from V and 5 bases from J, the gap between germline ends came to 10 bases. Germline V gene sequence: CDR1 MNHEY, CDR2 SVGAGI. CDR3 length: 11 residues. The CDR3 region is CASRGLNEQYF. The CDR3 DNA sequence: TGTGCCAGCCGAGGTTTAAACGAGCAGTACTTC.

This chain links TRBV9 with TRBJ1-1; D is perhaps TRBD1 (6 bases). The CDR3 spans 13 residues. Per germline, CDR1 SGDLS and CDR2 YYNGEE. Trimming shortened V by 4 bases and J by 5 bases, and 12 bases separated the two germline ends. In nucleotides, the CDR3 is TGTGCCAGCAGCTACGAAACAGGGACTGAAGCTTTCTTT. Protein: CASSYETGTEAFF.

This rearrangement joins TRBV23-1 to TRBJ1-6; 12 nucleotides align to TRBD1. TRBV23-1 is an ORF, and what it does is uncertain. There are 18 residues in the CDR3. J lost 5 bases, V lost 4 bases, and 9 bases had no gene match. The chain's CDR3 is CASSLGQGARIHNSPLHF. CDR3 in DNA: TGCGCCAGCAGTCTGGGACAGGGGGCGAGGATTCATAATTCACCCCTCCACTTT.

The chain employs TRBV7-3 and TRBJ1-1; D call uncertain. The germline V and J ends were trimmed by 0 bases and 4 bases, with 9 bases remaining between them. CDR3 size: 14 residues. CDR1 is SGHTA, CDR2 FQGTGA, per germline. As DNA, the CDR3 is TGTGCCAGCAGCTTAACAGCGGTCGGCACTGAAGCTTTCTTT. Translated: CASSLTAVGTEAFF.

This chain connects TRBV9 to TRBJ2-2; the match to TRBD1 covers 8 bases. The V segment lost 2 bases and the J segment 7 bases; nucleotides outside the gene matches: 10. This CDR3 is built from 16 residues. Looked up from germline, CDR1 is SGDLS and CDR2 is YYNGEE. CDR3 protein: CASSVSGTGLDGELFF. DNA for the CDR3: TGTGCCAGCAGCGTTTCCGGGACAGGTTTAGACGGGGAGCTGTTTTTT.

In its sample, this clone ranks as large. This CDR3 reads CASSADSGGYNEQFF. Here the CDR3 DNA reads TGCGCCAGCAGTGCGGATAGCGGGGGGTACAATGAGCAGTTCTTC. The chain combines TRBV10-1 with TRBJ2-1; 10 nucleotides align to TRBD2. Germline V gene sequence: CDR1 WNHNN, CDR2 SYGVQD (reference sequence). CDR3 length: 15 residues. With 4 bases clipped from V and 4 bases from J, the junction kept 4 bases outside the gene matches.

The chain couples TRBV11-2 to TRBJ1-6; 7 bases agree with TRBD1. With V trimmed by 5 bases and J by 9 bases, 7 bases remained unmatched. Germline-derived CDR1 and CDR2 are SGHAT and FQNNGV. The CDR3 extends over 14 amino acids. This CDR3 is CASSPDRDGSPLHF. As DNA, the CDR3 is TGTGCCAGCAGCCCCGACAGGGATGGTTCACCCCTCCACTTT.

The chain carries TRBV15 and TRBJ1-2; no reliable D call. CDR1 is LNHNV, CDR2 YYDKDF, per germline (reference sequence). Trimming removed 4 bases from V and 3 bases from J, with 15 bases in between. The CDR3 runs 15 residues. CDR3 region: CATSTIADPDYGYTF. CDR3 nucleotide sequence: TGTGCCACCAGCACTATAGCCGACCCCGACTATGGCTACACCTTC.

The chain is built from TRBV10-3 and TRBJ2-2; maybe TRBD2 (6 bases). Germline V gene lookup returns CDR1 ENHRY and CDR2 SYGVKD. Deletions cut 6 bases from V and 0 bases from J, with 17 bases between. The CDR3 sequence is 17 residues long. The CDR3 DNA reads TGTGCCATCAGACCAGGAGTAGGGGACTCGAACACCGGGGAGCTGTTTTTT. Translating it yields CAIRPGVGDSNTGELFF.

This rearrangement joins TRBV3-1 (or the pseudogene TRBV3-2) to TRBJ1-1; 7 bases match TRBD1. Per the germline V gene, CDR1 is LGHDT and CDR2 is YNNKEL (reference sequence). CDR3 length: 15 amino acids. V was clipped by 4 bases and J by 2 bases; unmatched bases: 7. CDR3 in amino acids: CASSPLGQTNTEAFF. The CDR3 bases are TGTGCCAGCAGCCCCTTGGGACAGACTAACACTGAAGCTTTCTTT.

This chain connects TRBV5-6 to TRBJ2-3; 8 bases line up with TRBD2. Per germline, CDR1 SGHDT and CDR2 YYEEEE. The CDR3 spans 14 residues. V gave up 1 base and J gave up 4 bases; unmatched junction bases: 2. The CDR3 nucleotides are TGTGCCAGCAGCTTGATCGGGGGGGCAGATACGCAGTATTTT. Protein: CASSLIGGADTQYF.

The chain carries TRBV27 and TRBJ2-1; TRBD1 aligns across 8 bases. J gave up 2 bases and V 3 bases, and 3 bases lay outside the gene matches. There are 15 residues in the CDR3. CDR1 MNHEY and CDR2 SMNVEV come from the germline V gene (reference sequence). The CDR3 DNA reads TGTGCCAGCAGTTTTGGACAGGGACCCTACAATGAGCAGTTCTTC. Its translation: CASSFGQGPYNEQFF.

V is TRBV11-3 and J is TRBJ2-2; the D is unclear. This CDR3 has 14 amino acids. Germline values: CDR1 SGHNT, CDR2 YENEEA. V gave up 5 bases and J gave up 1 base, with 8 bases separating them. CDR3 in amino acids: CASSQHENTGELFF. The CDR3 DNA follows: TGTGCCAGCAGCCAACACGAGAACACCGGGGAGCTGTTTTTT.

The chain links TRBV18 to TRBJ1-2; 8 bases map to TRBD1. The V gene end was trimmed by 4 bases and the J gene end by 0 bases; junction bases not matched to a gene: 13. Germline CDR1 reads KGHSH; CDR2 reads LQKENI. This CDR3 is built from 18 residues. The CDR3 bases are TGTGCCAGCTCACTCCGGGACAGGCAAGTCCCGTCTAACTATGGCTACACCTTC. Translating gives CASSLRDRQVPSNYGYTF.

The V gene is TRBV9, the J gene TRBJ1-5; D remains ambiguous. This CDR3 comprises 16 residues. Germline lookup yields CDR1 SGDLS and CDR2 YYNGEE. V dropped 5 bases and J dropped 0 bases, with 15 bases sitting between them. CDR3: CASSENGPSSNQPQHF. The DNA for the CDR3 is TGTGCCAGCAGTGAGAATGGCCCTAGTAGCAATCAGCCCCAGCATTTT.

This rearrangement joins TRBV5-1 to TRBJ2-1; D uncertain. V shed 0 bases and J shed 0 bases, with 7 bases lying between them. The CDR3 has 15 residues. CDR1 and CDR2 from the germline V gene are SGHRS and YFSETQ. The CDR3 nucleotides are TGCGCCAGCAGCTTGGCCAGAAGCTCCTACAATGAGCAGTTCTTC. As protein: CASSLARSSYNEQFF.

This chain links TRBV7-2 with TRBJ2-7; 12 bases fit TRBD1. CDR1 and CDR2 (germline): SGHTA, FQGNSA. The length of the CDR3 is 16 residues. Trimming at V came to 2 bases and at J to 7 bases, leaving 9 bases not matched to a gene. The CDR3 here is CASSLSSGQGAGEQYF. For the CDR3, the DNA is TGTGCCAGCAGCTTAAGTTCGGGACAGGGGGCTGGGGAGCAGTACTTC.

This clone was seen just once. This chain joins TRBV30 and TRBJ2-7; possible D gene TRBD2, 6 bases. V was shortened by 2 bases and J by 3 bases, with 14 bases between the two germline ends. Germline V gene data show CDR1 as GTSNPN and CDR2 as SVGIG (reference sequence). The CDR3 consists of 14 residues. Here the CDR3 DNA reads TGTGCCTGGAGTATTATGGCGGGGAACTACGAGCAGTACTTC. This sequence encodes CAWSIMAGNYEQYF.

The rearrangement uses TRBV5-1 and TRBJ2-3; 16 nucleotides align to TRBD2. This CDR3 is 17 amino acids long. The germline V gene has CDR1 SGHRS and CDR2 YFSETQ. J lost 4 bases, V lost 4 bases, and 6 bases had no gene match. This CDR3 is CASSEGLAGGLSDTQYF. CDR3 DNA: TGCGCCAGCAGCGAGGGACTAGCGGGGGGGCTTTCAGATACGCAGTATTTT.